This TCR beta chain was recorded in a study of T cell responses to AZD1222 COVID-19 vaccine. The CDR3 extends over 14 amino acids. Germline CDR1 reads SGHRS; CDR2 reads YFSETQ. V gave up 2 bases and J gave up 5 bases; unmatched junction bases: 7. Generated by immunoSEQ multiplex PCR, the TCRdb table keeps only in-frame clones and is missing some. The sample contains about 160,000 clones, over 75% of which appear only once. Regarding the study as a whole: Sampling captured repertoires only after the peak T cell response.

Comment on this clone: Antigen unknown.

The chain carries TRBV5-1 and TRBJ2-7, with TRBD2 matching 7 bases. The sequenced sample was peripheral blood, obtained 28 days after the second AZD1222 dose. This TCR came from an adult who received the AZD1222 COVID-19 vaccine. This chain's CDR3 is CASSFTSAGHEQYF. The CDR3 nucleotides are TGCGCCAGCAGCTTCACTAGCGCAGGACACGAGCAGTACTTC.